Following are 18 T cell receptor beta chains from one sample sequenced in a study of T cell responses to AZD1222 COVID-19 vaccine. The repertoire was sequenced with immunoSEQ multiplex PCR; TCRdb's copy has only in-frame clones and lacks some. The data show hundreds of thousands of clones, about 92% seen once. This specimen consisted of peripheral blood, obtained on day 0 of MenACWY control vaccination. These receptors originate from an adult in good health.

This clone rates as medium-sized. This chain links TRBV5-1 with TRBJ1-3; D is unresolved. CDR1 is SGHRS, CDR2 YFSETQ, per germline. The CDR3 consists of 15 residues. V lost 5 bases and J lost 0, with 12 bases in between. Here the CDR3 reads CASRYGSYSGNTIYF. CDR3 coding DNA: TGCGCCAGCAGATATGGGTCGTACTCTGGAAACACCATATATTTT.

The rearrangement links TRBV29-1 to TRBJ2-3; perhaps TRBD1 as D (6 bases). In germline, CDR1 is SQVTM, CDR2 ANQGSEA. The V end was cut by 7 bases, the J end by 0 bases, with 8 bases between. CDR3 size: 12 residues. DNA for the CDR3: TGCAGCGGGGACATAAGCACAGATACGCAGTATTTT. It is translated as CSGDISTDTQYF.

This chain links TRBV2 with TRBJ1-6; 9 positions match TRBD1. The CDR3 contains 14 residues. The germline V gene has CDR1 SNHLY and CDR2 FYNNEI. Trimming at V came to 6 bases and at J to 6 bases, leaving 3 bases not matched to a gene. The CDR3 sequence: CASRRGQGNSPLHF. The CDR3 DNA reads TGTGCCAGCAGGAGGGGACAGGGTAATTCACCCCTCCACTTT. The full variable domain, completed using reference TRBV2 and TRBJ1-6, is EPEVTQTPSHQVTQMGQEVILRCVPISNHLYFYWYRQILGQKVEFLVSFYNNEISEKSEIFDDQFSVERPDGSNFTLKIRSTKLEDSAMYFCASRRGQGNSPLHFGNGTRLTVT.

V is TRBV18 and J is TRBJ1-4; maybe TRBD1 (5 bases). The germline V and J ends were trimmed by 6 bases and 8 bases, with 16 bases remaining between them. The germline gives CDR1 KGHSH, CDR2 LQKENI. This CDR3 contains 14 residues. The CDR3 DNA is TGTGCCAGCTCGTCGGACACGGGGGTGGAAAAACTGTTTTTT. Translation gives CASSSDTGVEKLFF.

The J gene is TRBJ2-5, the V gene TRBV5-5, with D perhaps TRBD1 or TRBD2 (5 bases each). Germline V gives CDR1 SGHKS, CDR2 YYEKEE (reference sequence). Deletions cut 6 bases from V and 1 base from J, with 16 bases between. This CDR3 spans 15 amino acids. In nucleotides, the CDR3 is TGTGCCAGCACCCTCCCGACCGGGACCCAAGAGACCCAGTACTTC. Translation: CASTLPTGTQETQYF.

The chain uses TRBV19 and TRBJ1-1; D unresolved. Germline V CDR1 and CDR2: LNHDA, SQIVND (reference sequence). The CDR3 covers 15 residues. Trimming shortened V by 5 bases and J by 8 bases, and 21 bases separated the two germline ends. This CDR3 reads CASSHLTSQTLEAFF. Here the CDR3 DNA reads TGTGCCAGTAGTCACCTAACGTCTCAGACCCTGGAAGCTTTCTTT.

The chain links TRBV28 to TRBJ2-3; maybe TRBD1 (6 bases). V was pared by 6 bases and J by 1 base, with 14 bases between. The CDR3 contains 15 residues. Germline loops: CDR1 MDHEN, CDR2 SYDVKM. CDR3 DNA sequence: TGTGCCAGCAGGCCCACAGGGCGTCGCACAGATACGCAGTATTTT. Encoded protein: CASRPTGRRTDTQYF.

The chain uses TRBV29-1 and TRBJ1-1, with TRBD1 matching 7 bases. This CDR3 has 15 amino acids. Germline-derived CDR1 and CDR2 are SQVTM and ANQGSEA. The V segment lost 6 bases and the J segment 7 bases; nucleotides outside the gene matches: 17. Written as DNA, the CDR3 is TGCAGCGTCACTACCCGACAGGGAAAAGGCTTTGAAGCTTTCTTT. Translated, it gives CSVTTRQGKGFEAFF.

This clone was seen only once. The chain employs TRBV30 and TRBJ1-2, with TRBD1 as a possible D gene (6 bases). This CDR3 comprises 13 residues. The germline V gene has CDR1 GTSNPN and CDR2 SVGIG (reference sequence). V was clipped by 2 bases and J by 0 bases, with 7 bases between them. DNA for the CDR3: TGTGCCTGGAGTTCAGGGGCTAACTATGGCTACACCTTC. It specifies CAWSSGANYGYTF. Based on the CDR3 plus reference TRBV30 and TRBJ1-2, the full variable domain is SQTIHQWPATLVQPVGSPLSLECTVEGTSNPNLYWYRQAAGRGLQLLFYSVGIGQISSEVPQNLSASRPQDRQFILSSKKLLLSDSGFYLCAWSSGANYGYTFGSGTRLTVV.

The J gene is TRBJ1-5, the V gene TRBV29-1; no definite D call. The germline CDR1 and CDR2 sequences are SQVTM and ANQGSEA. CDR3 length equals 12 residues. V lost 4 bases, J lost 3 bases, and 7 bases lay in between. The CDR3 DNA follows: TGCAGCGTTGTGGGCGACAATCAGCCCCAGCATTTT. Protein: CSVVGDNQPQHF.

The gene calls are TRBV3-1 (or the pseudogene TRBV3-2) and TRBJ2-7, with TRBD2 identical over 7 bases. J was trimmed by 2 bases and V by 3 bases; bases with no gene match: 7. The CDR3 consists of 15 residues. The germline V gene has CDR1 LGHDT and CDR2 YNNKEL (reference sequence). The CDR3 is CASSQDGGIPYEQYF. CDR3 nucleotides: TGTGCCAGCAGCCAGGACGGGGGGATCCCCTACGAGCAGTACTTC.

J is TRBJ2-5 and V is TRBV5-6, with TRBD2 as a possible D gene (6 bases). CDR3 length equals 15 residues. Germline values: CDR1 SGHDT, CDR2 YYEEEE. The V end lost 4 bases, the J end lost 3 bases, and 16 bases lay between the germline ends. This CDR3 reads CASSRTLWGEETQYF. The CDR3 bases are TGTGCCAGCAGCCGGACACTCTGGGGGGAAGAGACCCAGTACTTC.

The chain carries TRBV11-2 and TRBJ1-1; D remains ambiguous. The CDR3 length is 14 residues. Germline V gene lookup returns CDR1 SGHAT and CDR2 FQNNGV. Deletions cut 2 bases from V and 4 bases from J, with 11 bases between. CDR3 bases: TGTGCCAGCAGCTTAACAGACCGGGGCACTGAAGCTTTCTTT. This sequence encodes CASSLTDRGTEAFF. The variable domain in full, completed from reference TRBV11-2 and TRBJ1-1, reads EAGVAQSPRYKIIEKRQSVAFWCNPISGHATLYWYQQILGQGPKLLIQFQNNGVVDDSQLPKDRFSAERLKGVDSTLKIQPAKLEDSAVYLCASSLTDRGTEAFFGQGTRLTVV.

This chain joins TRBV19 and TRBJ2-1, with D possibly being TRBD2 (5 bases). Between the trimmed V and J ends, which lost 4 bases and 1 base, there was a span of 11 bases. CDR1 is LNHDA and CDR2 is SQIVND in the germline V gene (reference sequence). The CDR3 has 15 amino acids. This chain's CDR3 is CASSSRPGSYNEQFF. DNA of the CDR3: TGTGCCAGTAGTAGTCGGCCGGGGTCCTACAATGAGCAGTTCTTC.

This clone came up a few times. The chain couples TRBV6-1 to TRBJ1-6; D ambiguous. This CDR3 comprises 16 residues. Trimming removed 2 bases from V and 3 bases from J, with 11 bases in between. From germline, CDR1 is MNHNS and CDR2 SASEGT. The CDR3 is CASSETPSYYNSPLHF. Written as DNA, the CDR3 is TGTGCCAGCAGTGAAACCCCTAGTTACTATAATTCACCCCTCCACTTT.

The chain joins TRBV5-1 to TRBJ2-1, with unresolved D. This CDR3 has 13 amino acids. CDR1 is SGHRS and CDR2 is YFSETQ in the germline V gene. V shed 1 base and J shed 8 bases, with 10 bases lying between them. This CDR3 is CASSLSRSDEQFF. The CDR3 nucleotides read TGCGCCAGCAGCTTGAGCAGGAGCGATGAGCAGTTCTTC.

V and J are TRBV7-3 and TRBJ1-6; TRBD1 is a possible D gene (5 bases). CDR3 size: 17 residues. Trimming pared 1 base from V and 7 bases from J, leaving 17 bases between. Germline V gene sequence: CDR1 SGHTA, CDR2 FQGTGA. The CDR3 sequence: CASSLRSAGWDNSPLHF. The CDR3 coding sequence is TGTGCCAGCAGCTTAAGAAGTGCAGGGTGGGACAATTCACCCCTCCACTTT.

The gene calls are TRBV2 and TRBJ1-2, with 8 bases that match TRBD1. Germline V lookup: CDR1 SNHLY, CDR2 FYNNEI. The CDR3 length is 13 residues. With 6 bases clipped from V and 5 bases from J, the junction kept 5 bases outside the gene matches. The CDR3 loop is CASSDTGGYGYTF. The CDR3 bases are TGTGCCAGCAGCGATACAGGGGGTTATGGCTACACCTTC. Combining the CDR3 with reference TRBV2 and TRBJ1-2 gives the whole variable domain EPEVTQTPSHQVTQMGQEVILRCVPISNHLYFYWYRQILGQKVEFLVSFYNNEISEKSEIFDDQFSVERPDGSNFTLKIRSTKLEDSAMYFCASSDTGGYGYTFGSGTRLTVV.